The clone carrying this T cell receptor beta chain was detected once. Its antigen is not known. This entry belongs to a study of T cell clones after liver transplantation. Overall study findings and caveats: Compared with third party-reactive sequences, donor-reactive ones declined more, independent of withdrawal success.

Measured with immunoSEQ multiplex PCR; TCRdb has only the in-frame clones, and not every one. The sample holds some 120,000 clones, less than 95% seen once. The CDR3 is 15 residues long. With V trimmed by 4 bases and J by 5 bases, 6 bases remained unmatched. CDR1 SGHNT and CDR2 YYREEE come from the germline V gene (reference sequence). The source was CD4+ T cells from blood, collected 12 months after liver transplant. This chain joins TRBV5-4 and TRBJ2-2; 9 bases line up with TRBD1. The sequence was obtained from a human patient who received a liver transplant. Some T cells may have come from the graft donor. The CDR3 nucleotides read TGTGCCAGCAGCACTGGGGACAGGGCAACCGGGGAGCTGTTTTTT. It specifies CASSTGDRATGELFF.